These 17 T cell receptor beta chains came from one sample sequenced in a study of identifying expanded T cells in peripheral blood (dated by TCRdb to between 2018 and 2021). Library preparation was by the immunoSEQ multiplex PCR assay. The clones in this table, taken by TCRdb from immuneACCESS, are in-frame only. Not every clone is retained; where verified, under half of the shortfall comes from an unresolved V gene, and the cause of the rest is unknown. This sample is represented by under 70,000 clones; over 75% of them were singletons. The ten largest account for roughly 5% of the sample. The sequenced sample consisted of blood. All receptors come from a person aged 18 to 70 in good health.

V and J are TRBV28 and TRBJ1-1; D is perhaps TRBD1 (5 bases). Germline CDR1 reads MDHEN; CDR2 reads SYDVKM. This CDR3 contains 15 residues. Trimming took 3 bases from V and 1 from J, leaving 12 bases between them. The CDR3 coding sequence is TGTGCCAGCAGTTTTCTGGGACGTGAGAACACTGAAGCTTTCTTT. This sequence encodes CASSFLGRENTEAFF.

The V call is TRBV4-1, the J call TRBJ2-3, with 9 positions matching TRBD1. The CDR3 covers 16 residues. V was clipped by 3 bases and J by 1 base; unmatched bases: 5. Germline CDR1 reads MGHRA; CDR2 reads YSYEKL. DNA for the CDR3: TGCGCCAGCAGCCAGGGACAGGGTATGGGCACAGATACGCAGTATTTT. This translates into CASSQGQGMGTDTQYF.

This clone has only a few counts. V gene TRBV28 combines with J gene TRBJ1-6; no firm D call. Germline-derived CDR1 and CDR2 are MDHEN and SYDVKM. The CDR3 loop spans 16 amino acids. Trimming left V 2 bases short and J 3 bases short, with 11 bases between. CDR3 sequence: CASSLNNPRYNSPLHF. The CDR3 DNA is TGTGCCAGCAGTTTAAATAATCCCCGCTATAATTCACCCCTCCACTTT.

The chain combines TRBV6-5 with TRBJ1-2, with no clear D. The CDR3 covers 13 residues. The germline V gene has CDR1 MNHEY and CDR2 SVGAGI. V was pared by 6 bases and J by 6 bases, with 14 bases between. CDR3 amino acids: CASRPLPDDGYTF. The CDR3 coding sequence is TGTGCCAGCAGGCCCCTCCCGGACGATGGCTACACCTTC.

The V gene is TRBV29-1, the J gene TRBJ1-2; TRBD1 might be the D (5 bases). CDR3 length equals 13 residues. Trimming removed 3 bases at V and 4 bases at J, with 12 bases between. Looked up from germline, CDR1 is SQVTM and CDR2 is ANQGSEA. The CDR3 sequence is CSVEEGPIYGYTF. For the CDR3, the DNA is TGCAGCGTTGAGGAGGGGCCAATCTATGGCTACACCTTC.

This rearrangement joins TRBV10-2 to TRBJ1-1; D is unclear. This CDR3 is 16 amino acids long. Trimming shortened V by 1 base and J by 0 bases, and 12 bases separated the two germline ends. The germline gives CDR1 WSHSY, CDR2 SAAADI. CDR3 coding DNA: TGCGCCAGCAGTGAGTATAGGAAAGCCATGAACACTGAAGCTTTCTTT. Protein product: CASSEYRKAMNTEAFF.

V is TRBV6-1 and J is TRBJ2-3; 7 nucleotides agree with TRBD1. Germline lookup yields CDR1 MNHNS and CDR2 SASEGT. With V trimmed by 0 bases and J by 5 bases, 8 bases remained unmatched. The CDR3 length is 16 residues. Here the CDR3 DNA reads TGTGCCAGCAGTGAAGCCTACAGGGGAGTTGAAGATACGCAGTATTTT. Encoded protein: CASSEAYRGVEDTQYF.

The J gene is TRBJ1-2, the V gene TRBV4-1; the D is unclear. Germline values: CDR1 MGHRA, CDR2 YSYEKL. This CDR3 comprises 14 residues. Trimming shortened V by 4 bases and J by 5 bases, and 14 bases separated the two germline ends. The CDR3 nucleotides read TGCGCCAGCAGCCCAGCGACGGGAACATATGGCTACACCTTC. Translated, it gives CASSPATGTYGYTF.

The rearrangement joins TRBV5-4 to TRBJ2-7, with D maybe TRBD2 (6 bases). Deletions cut 4 bases from V and 2 bases from J, with 13 bases between. The CDR3 extends over 14 amino acids. Germline CDR1 and CDR2: SGHNT and YYREEE (reference sequence). The CDR3 spells CASSLATRAYEQYF. For the CDR3, the DNA is TGTGCCAGCAGCCTGGCGACTAGGGCCTACGAGCAGTACTTC.

The chain couples TRBV27 to TRBJ1-1, with a weak D call TRBD1 (5 bases). The germline gives CDR1 MNHEY, CDR2 SMNVEV (reference sequence). The CDR3 loop spans 17 amino acids. Between the trimmed V and J ends, which lost 1 base and 3 bases, there was a span of 18 bases. The CDR3 loop reads CASSLFVTAGGDTEAFF. In DNA, the CDR3 is TGTGCCAGCAGTTTATTCGTAACTGCTGGGGGGGACACTGAAGCTTTCTTT.

The chain links TRBV7-8 to TRBJ1-1; no clear D. There are 13 residues in the CDR3. The germline CDR1 and CDR2 sequences are SGHVS and FQNEAQ. The germline V and J ends were trimmed by 4 bases and 4 bases, with 10 bases remaining between them. The DNA of the CDR3 is TGTGCCAGCAGCTCGCGGCGGGGCACTGAAGCTTTCTTT. Translating it yields CASSSRRGTEAFF.

The chain couples TRBV18 to TRBJ2-7; 9 bases map to TRBD1. Germline CDR1 reads KGHSH; CDR2 reads LQKENI. J was trimmed by 5 bases and V by 3 bases; bases with no gene match: 8. The CDR3 covers 15 residues. CDR3: CASSPQWTGEHEQYF. For the CDR3, the DNA is TGTGCCAGCTCACCGCAGTGGACAGGGGAGCACGAGCAGTACTTC.

This sequence joins TRBV19 and TRBJ2-5; D possibly corresponds to TRBD1 (6 bases). The V end was cut by 3 bases, the J end by 2 bases, with 7 bases between. Germline V CDR1 and CDR2: LNHDA, SQIVND (reference sequence). The CDR3 contains 13 residues. The CDR3 loop is CASSIGQQETQYF. The CDR3 DNA sequence: TGTGCCAGTAGTATCGGACAGCAAGAGACCCAGTACTTC.

This chain links TRBV4-1 with TRBJ2-3; 9 bases agree with TRBD2. Unmatched junction bases numbered 5, after V lost 5 bases and J lost 2 bases. The CDR3 sequence is 15 residues long. Germline V gene sequence: CDR1 MGHRA, CDR2 YSYEKL. The chain's CDR3 is CASSVLAGVTDTQYF. CDR3 bases: TGCGCCAGCAGCGTCTTAGCGGGAGTCACAGATACGCAGTATTTT.

This clone occurred a few times. The chain is built from TRBV6-1 and TRBJ2-7, with unresolved D. V was cut by 2 bases and J by 2 bases, with 10 bases left in between. This CDR3 contains 14 residues. The germline gives CDR1 MNHNS, CDR2 SASEGT. This CDR3 reads CASSENPEPYEQYF. CDR3 DNA: TGTGCCAGCAGTGAAAACCCTGAACCCTACGAGCAGTACTTC.

This chain connects TRBV5-1 to TRBJ2-7, with D perhaps matching TRBD2 (7 bases). V lost 5 bases and J lost 7, with 19 bases in between. CDR1 is SGHRS and CDR2 is YFSETQ in the germline V gene. The length of the CDR3 is 14 residues. The DNA for the CDR3 is TGCGCCAGCAGGCTTCAGGGGAGGGAGAGGGAGCAGTACTTC. Translating gives CASRLQGREREQYF.

The V and J genes are TRBV7-2 and TRBJ2-3, with unresolved D. The CDR3 covers 16 residues. The V and J ends lost 5 bases and 2 bases respectively, with 17 bases between them. Per the germline V gene, CDR1 is SGHTA and CDR2 is FQGNSA. DNA for the CDR3: TGTGCCAGCAGCCGTCAAGCCCCGAGACACACAGATACGCAGTATTTT. Translating gives CASSRQAPRHTDTQYF.